The sequence of this TCR beta chain was determined in a study of identical twins. This clonotype has a count of ten or more. What it binds is not known. The study's findings and limits: The more abundant beta clonotypes in cord blood had fewer insertions, and memory repertoires did not show this.

MiXCR, applied by TCRdb to the 5' RACE reads, yields one record per CDR3 protein. The sample carries about 890,000 distinct CDR3 sequences, around 12% recorded once. This sample also appeared in a second study, on yellow fever vaccine responses in identical twins.

Sequencing was performed on PBMCs. This TCR came from a woman in her late teens or twenties in good health.

The CDR3 protein is CASSLVGGNTEAFF. CDR3 nucleotide sequence: TGTGCCAGCAGCTTAGTTGGCGGCAACACTGAAGCTTTCTTT. The chain links TRBV7-9 to TRBJ1-1; D unresolved. In germline, CDR1 is SEHNR, CDR2 FQNEAQ (reference sequence). CDR3 size: 14 residues. Trimming removed 1 base at V and 2 bases at J, with 8 bases between.